The subject of this entry is one TCR beta chain. TCRdb re-called the 5' RACE reads and shows each CDR3 protein once, DNA omitted. The sample has 500,000 to 700,000 distinct CDR3 sequences, and its top ten clones hold approximately 3.6%. The sample belongs to a study of T cells expressing NK-cell markers. The length of the CDR3 is 16 residues. The germline gives CDR1 SGDLS, CDR2 YYNGEE. This sequence joins TRBV9 and TRBJ2-1; TCRdb designates TRBD1, a call that cannot be tested without DNA. Sequencing input: blood T cells: a sorted CD56 or NKG2C T cell subset, CD4+ or CD8+ T cells, or bulk PBMC T cells (not recorded which). The TCR originated in a man younger than 35 in good health. CDR3 sequence: CASSHDGQGRGDEQFF.